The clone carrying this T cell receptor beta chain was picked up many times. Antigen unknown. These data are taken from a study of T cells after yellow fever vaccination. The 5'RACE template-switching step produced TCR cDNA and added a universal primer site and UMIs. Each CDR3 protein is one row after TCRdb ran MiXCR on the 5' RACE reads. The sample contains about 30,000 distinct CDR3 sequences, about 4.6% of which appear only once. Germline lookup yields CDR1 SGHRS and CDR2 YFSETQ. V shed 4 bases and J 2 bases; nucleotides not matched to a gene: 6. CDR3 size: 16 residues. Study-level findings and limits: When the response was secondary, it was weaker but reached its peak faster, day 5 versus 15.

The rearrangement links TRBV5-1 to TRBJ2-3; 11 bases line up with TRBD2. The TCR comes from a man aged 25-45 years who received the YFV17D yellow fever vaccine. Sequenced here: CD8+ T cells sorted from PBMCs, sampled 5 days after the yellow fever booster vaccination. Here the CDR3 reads CASSTTGLADTDTQYF. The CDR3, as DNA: TGCGCCAGCAGCACAACGGGACTAGCGGACACAGATACGCAGTATTTT.